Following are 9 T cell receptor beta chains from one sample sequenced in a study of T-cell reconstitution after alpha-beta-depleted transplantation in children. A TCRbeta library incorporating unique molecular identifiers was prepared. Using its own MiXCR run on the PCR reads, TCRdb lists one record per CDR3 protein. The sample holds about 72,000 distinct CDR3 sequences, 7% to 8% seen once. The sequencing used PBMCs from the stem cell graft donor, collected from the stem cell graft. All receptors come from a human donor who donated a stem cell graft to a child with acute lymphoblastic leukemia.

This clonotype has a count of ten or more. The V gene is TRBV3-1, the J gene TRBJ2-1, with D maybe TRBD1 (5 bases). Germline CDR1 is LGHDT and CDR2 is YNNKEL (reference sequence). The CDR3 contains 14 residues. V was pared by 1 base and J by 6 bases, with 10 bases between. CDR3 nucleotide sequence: TGTGCCAGCAGCCAAGTAGGGGTGCTCAATGAGCAGTTCTTC. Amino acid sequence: CASSQVGVLNEQFF.

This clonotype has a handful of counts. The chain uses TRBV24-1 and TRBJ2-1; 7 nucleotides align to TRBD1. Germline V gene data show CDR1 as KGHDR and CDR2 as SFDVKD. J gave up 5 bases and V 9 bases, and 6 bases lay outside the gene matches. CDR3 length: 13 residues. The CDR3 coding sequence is TGTGCCACCGGGGACAGAGCTAACAATGAGCAGTTCTTC. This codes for CATGDRANNEQFF.

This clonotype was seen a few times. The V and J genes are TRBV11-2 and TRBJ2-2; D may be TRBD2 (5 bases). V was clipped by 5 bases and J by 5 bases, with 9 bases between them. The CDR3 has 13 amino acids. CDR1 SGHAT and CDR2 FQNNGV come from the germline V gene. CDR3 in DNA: TGTGCCAGCAGCCAACTAGTGACCGGGGAGCTGTTTTTT. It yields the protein CASSQLVTGELFF.

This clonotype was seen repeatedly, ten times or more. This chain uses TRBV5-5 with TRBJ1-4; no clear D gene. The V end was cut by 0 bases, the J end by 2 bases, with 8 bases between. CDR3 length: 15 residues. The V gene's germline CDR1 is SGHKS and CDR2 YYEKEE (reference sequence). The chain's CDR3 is CASSLVGTTNEKLFF. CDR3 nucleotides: TGTGCCAGCAGCTTGGTTGGTACGACTAATGAAAAACTGTTTTTT.

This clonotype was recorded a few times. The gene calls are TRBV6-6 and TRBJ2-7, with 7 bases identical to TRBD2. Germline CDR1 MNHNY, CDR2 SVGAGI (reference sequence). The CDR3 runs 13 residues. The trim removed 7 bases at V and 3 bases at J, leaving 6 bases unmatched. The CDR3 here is CASTLAVLYEQYF. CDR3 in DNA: TGTGCCAGCACCCTAGCGGTGCTCTACGAGCAGTACTTC.

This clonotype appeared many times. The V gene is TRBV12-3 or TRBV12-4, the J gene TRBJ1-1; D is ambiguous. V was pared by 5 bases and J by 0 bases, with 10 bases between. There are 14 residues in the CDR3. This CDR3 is CASSAGRVNTEAFF. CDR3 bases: TGTGCCAGCAGTGCCGGACGGGTGAACACTGAAGCTTTCTTT.

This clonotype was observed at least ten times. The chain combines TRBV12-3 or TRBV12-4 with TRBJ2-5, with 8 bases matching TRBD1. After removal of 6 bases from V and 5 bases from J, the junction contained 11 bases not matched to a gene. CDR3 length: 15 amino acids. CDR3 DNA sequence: TGTGCCAGCAGCTACGGACAGGGAGTGGGTGAGACCCAGTACTTC. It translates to CASSYGQGVGETQYF.

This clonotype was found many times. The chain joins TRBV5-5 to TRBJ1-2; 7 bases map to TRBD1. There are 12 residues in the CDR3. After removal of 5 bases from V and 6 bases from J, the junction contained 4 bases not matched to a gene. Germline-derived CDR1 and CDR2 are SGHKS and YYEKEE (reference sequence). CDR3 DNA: TGTGCCAGCAGGGAGCAGGGGGATGGCTACACCTTC. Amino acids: CASREQGDGYTF.

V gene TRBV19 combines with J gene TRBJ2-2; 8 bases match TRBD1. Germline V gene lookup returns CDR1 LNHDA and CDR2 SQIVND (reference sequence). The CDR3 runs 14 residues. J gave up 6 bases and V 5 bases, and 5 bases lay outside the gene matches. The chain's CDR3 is CASSPDRGPGELFF. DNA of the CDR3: TGTGCCAGTAGTCCTGACAGGGGTCCCGGGGAGCTGTTTTTT.